This TCR beta chain was recorded in a study of HIV-infected patients and healthy controls. Study outcomes and limitations: Unequal distinct sequence numbers between patients and controls complicated comparisons.

The trim removed 5 bases at V and 4 bases at J, leaving 5 bases unmatched. Germline V CDR1 and CDR2: MNHNY, SVGAGI (reference sequence). This CDR3 spans 14 amino acids. All unsorted peripheral T cells were captured because whole blood was used without fractionation. Alpha and beta constant-region primers primed reverse transcription of around 500 ng RNA. Alpha and beta chain libraries were made separately by chain-specific third strand synthesis with multiplexing indices. Each CDR3 protein gets one entry after TCRdb re-called the 5' RACE reads with MiXCR. The data contain some 20,000 distinct CDR3 sequences, 9.5% to 15% of them singletons. This clonotype showed up many times. Its target is unknown.

The sequence came from an adult in good health. The V call is TRBV6-6, the J call TRBJ1-1, with 9 bases matching TRBD1. Sequencing was carried out using blood. The CDR3 DNA sequence: TGTGCCAGCAGTCCACCGGGACAGGGCACTGAAGCTTTCTTT. Encoded protein: CASSPPGQGTEAFF.